These T cell receptor beta chains were read from a single sample in a study of blood T cell repertoires in COVID-19. Clones were sequenced by immunoSEQ multiplex PCR, and TCRdb holds only the in-frame ones, with some missing. The sample records 130,000 to 150,000 clones, 84% being singletons. Sequencing was carried out using peripheral blood. Source of these receptors: a woman aged 80 or older in a cohort sampled during active or convalescent COVID-19. CDR3s include the opening cysteine and the closing phenylalanine or tryptophan. Fields, in order: J gene, D gene, clone size, V gene, CDR3 protein, CDR3 DNA. D genes are given only for firm matches. The size of a clone is reported for some rows only, either as once, few or many, or as a class for expanded clones.

J: TRBJ1-4
D: TRBD1
size: -
V: TRBV18
CDR3: CASSPKGQMEKLFF
DNA: TGTGCCAGCTCACCTAAGGGACAGATGGAAAAACTGTTTTTT

J: TRBJ1-2
D: -
size: -
V: TRBV15
CDR3: CATSRDLDYGYTF
DNA: TGTGCCACCAGCAGAGATCTTGACTATGGCTACACCTTC

J: TRBJ1-4
D: TRBD1
size: -
V: TRBV12-3/TRBV12-4
CDR3: CASRQGVAEKLFF
DNA: TGTGCCAGCAGGCAGGGGGTGGCTGAAAAACTGTTTTTT

J: TRBJ1-2
D: -
size: -
V: TRBV9
CDR3: CASSVAPGNYGYTF
DNA: TGTGCCAGCAGCGTAGCGCCGGGAAACTATGGCTACACCTTC

J: TRBJ2-5
D: TRBD1
size: -
V: TRBV18
CDR3: CASSPIDRGSETQYF
DNA: TGTGCCAGCTCACCAATTGACAGGGGATCGGAGACCCAGTACTTC

J: TRBJ2-3
D: -
size: -
V: TRBV29-1
CDR3: CSVNGRGQADTQYF
DNA: TGCAGCGTCAATGGGCGGGGGCAAGCAGATACGCAGTATTTT

J: TRBJ1-5
D: -
size: few
V: TRBV19
CDR3: CASNPEWGSPELFNAQHF
DNA: TGTGCCAGTAACCCCGAGTGGGGCAGCCCCGAATTGTTTAATGCCCAGCATTTT

J: TRBJ2-5
D: TRBD1
size: -
V: TRBV29-1
CDR3: CSGRTGGGETQYF
DNA: TGCAGCGGGCGAACAGGGGGTGGAGAGACCCAGTACTTC

J: TRBJ1-4
D: TRBD1
size: -
V: TRBV5-1
CDR3: CASRSRDRGTNEKLFF
DNA: TGCGCCAGCCGGTCCCGGGACAGGGGAACTAATGAAAAACTGTTTTTT

J: TRBJ2-1
D: TRBD2
size: -
V: TRBV4-1
CDR3: CASSQERGLSLGNEQFF
DNA: TGCGCCAGCAGCCAAGAGCGGGGACTATCTCTTGGTAATGAGCAGTTCTTC

J: TRBJ1-4
D: -
size: -
V: TRBV11-1
CDR3: CASSLLGGANEKLFF
DNA: TGTGCCAGCAGCTTACTGGGGGGAGCTAATGAAAAACTGTTTTTT

J: TRBJ1-1
D: -
size: once
V: TRBV20-1
CDR3: CSAAMAGKAFF
DNA: TGCAGTGCCGCCATGGCAGGAAAAGCTTTCTTT

J: TRBJ2-2
D: TRBD1
size: few
V: TRBV7-9
CDR3: CAAKGARLRGELFF
DNA: TGTGCCGCCAAGGGGGCGCGGCTAAGAGGGGAGCTGTTTTTT

J: TRBJ2-2
D: -
size: -
V: TRBV5-1
CDR3: CASSAASNTGELFF
DNA: TGCGCCAGCAGCGCGGCTTCGAACACCGGGGAGCTGTTTTTT

J: TRBJ1-2
D: -
size: few
V: TRBV3-1/TRBV3-2
CDR3: CASSQVPGKGYTF
DNA: TGTGCCAGCAGCCAAGTGCCGGGGAAGGGCTACACCTTC

J: TRBJ1-5
D: -
size: -
V: TRBV5-1
CDR3: CASSLGTGSFQPQHF
DNA: TGCGCCAGCAGCTTGGGAACAGGATCCTTTCAGCCCCAGCATTTT

J: TRBJ2-3
D: -
size: once
V: TRBV3-1/TRBV3-2
CDR3: CASRASEGRIRDTQYF
DNA: TGTGCCAGCAGGGCTAGCGAGGGAAGAATCCGAGATACGCAGTATTTT

J: TRBJ2-1
D: -
size: -
V: TRBV5-6
CDR3: CASSSVGEYRPNNEQFF
DNA: TGTGCCAGCAGCTCCGTAGGGGAATACAGGCCTAACAATGAGCAGTTCTTC

J: TRBJ2-2
D: TRBD2
size: -
V: TRBV7-9
CDR3: CASSSDPSGNTGELFF
DNA: TGTGCCAGCAGCTCCGACCCTAGCGGCAACACCGGGGAGCTGTTTTTT

J: TRBJ1-2
D: -
size: once
V: TRBV6-5
CDR3: CASSRGGDNYGYTF
DNA: TGTGCCAGCAGTCGCGGGGGAGACAACTATGGCTACACCTTC

J: TRBJ1-4
D: TRBD1
size: -
V: TRBV10-1
CDR3: CASSPSRLDRVFWGEKLFF
DNA: TGCGCCAGCAGCCCGTCTCGCCTGGACAGGGTCTTCTGGGGAGAAAAACTGTTTTTT

J: TRBJ2-1
D: TRBD2
size: -
V: TRBV19
CDR3: CASSMGLAGGTANEQFF
DNA: TGTGCCAGTAGTATGGGACTAGCGGGGGGGACTGCCAATGAGCAGTTCTTC

J: TRBJ2-2
D: TRBD1
size: -
V: TRBV6-5
CDR3: CASSIQGAGGELFF
DNA: TGTGCCAGCAGCATACAGGGGGCGGGCGGGGAGCTGTTTTTT

J: TRBJ1-5
D: -
size: -
V: TRBV12-3/TRBV12-4
CDR3: CASTANQPQHF
DNA: TGTGCCAGCACCGCGAATCAGCCCCAGCATTTT

J: TRBJ1-1
D: TRBD1
size: -
V: TRBV4-1
CDR3: CASSLTGQGRATEAFF
DNA: TGCGCCAGCAGCCTCACTGGACAGGGCAGGGCCACTGAAGCTTTCTTT

J: TRBJ1-1
D: -
size: -
V: TRBV19
CDR3: CASKVDRYNTEAFF
DNA: TGTGCCAGTAAGGTTGACAGATACAACACTGAAGCTTTCTTT

J: TRBJ1-2
D: -
size: -
V: TRBV6-5
CDR3: CASSYSSTSGGGYTF
DNA: TGTGCCAGCAGTTACTCGAGTACGTCAGGAGGGGGCTACACCTTC

J: TRBJ2-7
D: -
size: -
V: TRBV5-1
CDR3: CASSPSGRGNYEQYF
DNA: TGCGCCAGCAGCCCCTCAGGAAGGGGAAACTACGAGCAGTACTTC

J: TRBJ2-1
D: -
size: -
V: TRBV2
CDR3: CASSETGGSNEQFF
DNA: TGTGCCAGCAGTGAAACTGGGGGCAGTAATGAGCAGTTCTTC

J: TRBJ2-7
D: -
size: -
V: TRBV5-4
CDR3: CASSFGGASYEQYF
DNA: TGTGCCAGCAGCTTTGGCGGGGCCTCCTACGAGCAGTACTTC

J: TRBJ1-4
D: TRBD1
size: -
V: TRBV19
CDR3: CASRAGTANEKLFF
DNA: TGTGCCAGTAGGGCTGGGACAGCTAATGAAAAACTGTTTTTT

J: TRBJ2-7
D: TRBD1
size: few
V: TRBV30
CDR3: CACLGGQGRIEQYF
DNA: TGTGCCTGCCTAGGCGGACAGGGGCGAATCGAGCAGTACTTC

J: TRBJ2-1
D: -
size: -
V: TRBV11-2
CDR3: CASSLRGIRDEQFF
DNA: TGTGCCAGCAGCTTACGGGGAATTAGGGATGAGCAGTTCTTC

J: TRBJ2-1
D: TRBD1
size: once
V: TRBV27
CDR3: CASSEMDRGNNNEQFF
DNA: TGTGCCAGCAGCGAAATGGACAGGGGGAATAACAATGAGCAGTTCTTC

J: TRBJ2-1
D: TRBD2
size: few
V: TRBV10-3
CDR3: CAISGTSPSSYNEQFF
DNA: TGTGCCATCAGTGGGACTAGCCCTAGCTCCTACAATGAGCAGTTCTTC

J: TRBJ1-1
D: -
size: -
V: TRBV14
CDR3: CASSHEANTEAFF
DNA: TGTGCCAGCAGCCACGAGGCGAACACTGAAGCTTTCTTT

J: TRBJ2-7
D: TRBD2
size: -
V: TRBV5-5
CDR3: CASSWGLAGRRSSYEQYF
DNA: TGTGCCAGCAGCTGGGGACTAGCGGGGCGAAGGAGCTCCTACGAGCAGTACTTC

J: TRBJ1-2
D: -
size: -
V: TRBV27
CDR3: CASSLSSRRQGYTF
DNA: TGTGCCAGCAGTTTATCGTCCAGGAGGCAAGGCTACACCTTC

J: TRBJ1-1
D: -
size: -
V: TRBV7-9
CDR3: CASSLGAGEEAFF
DNA: TGTGCCAGCAGCTTAGGAGCAGGGGAGGAAGCTTTCTTT

J: TRBJ1-6
D: -
size: -
V: TRBV9
CDR3: CASSEVGLGSPLHF
DNA: TGTGCCAGCAGCGAGGTCGGACTGGGTTCACCCCTCCACTTT

J: TRBJ2-3
D: -
size: -
V: TRBV2
CDR3: CASSEASHSPQYF
DNA: TGTGCCAGCAGTGAAGCAAGTCACTCCCCGCAGTATTTT

J: TRBJ2-2
D: TRBD1
size: -
V: TRBV5-1
CDR3: CASTDRGQNTGELFF
DNA: TGCGCCAGCACCGACAGGGGGCAAAACACCGGGGAGCTGTTTTTT

J: TRBJ2-5
D: TRBD2
size: few
V: TRBV28
CDR3: CASIQNGGLRDPQYF
DNA: TGTGCCAGCATCCAGAACGGGGGGTTAAGAGACCCACAGTACTTC

J: TRBJ2-5
D: -
size: -
V: TRBV19
CDR3: CASSSAGAPQETQYF
DNA: TGTGCCAGTAGTAGCGCGGGGGCCCCACAAGAGACCCAGTACTTC

J: TRBJ1-6
D: -
size: -
V: TRBV30
CDR3: CAGVGGSYNSPLHF
DNA: TGTGCCGGGGTGGGGGGCTCCTATAATTCACCCCTCCACTTT

J: TRBJ2-3
D: -
size: -
V: TRBV14
CDR3: CASSPTLDTQYF
DNA: TGTGCCAGCAGCCCAACTTTGGATACGCAGTATTTT

J: TRBJ1-1
D: TRBD1
size: -
V: TRBV27
CDR3: CASSPDRPRNTEAFF
DNA: TGTGCCAGCAGTCCGGACAGGCCTAGGAACACTGAAGCTTTCTTT

J: TRBJ2-6
D: -
size: -
V: TRBV7-9
CDR3: CASSLFWGPGANVLTF
DNA: TGTGCCAGCAGCTTATTTTGGGGGCCTGGGGCCAACGTCCTGACTTTC

J: TRBJ1-2
D: -
size: -
V: TRBV30
CDR3: CAWSAGSSPTGHQLRNYGYTF
DNA: TGTGCCTGGAGTGCGGGCTCCTCCCCGACAGGCCACCAACTCCGAAACTATGGCTACACCTTC

J: TRBJ2-7
D: TRBD1
size: -
V: TRBV6-6
CDR3: CASSYLGQDYEQYF
DNA: TGTGCCAGCAGTTACTTGGGACAGGATTACGAGCAGTACTTC

J: TRBJ2-7
D: -
size: -
V: TRBV11-2
CDR3: CASSLDRRGEQYF
DNA: TGTGCCAGCAGCTTAGACCGAAGGGGCGAGCAGTACTTC

J: TRBJ1-4
D: -
size: -
V: TRBV7-2
CDR3: CASSLVRSEKLFF
DNA: TGTGCCAGCAGCTTAGTCCGTTCGGAAAAACTGTTTTTT

J: TRBJ2-3
D: TRBD1
size: -
V: TRBV5-5
CDR3: CASSKDRGGTDTQYF
DNA: TGTGCCAGCAGCAAGGACAGGGGCGGCACAGATACGCAGTATTTT

J: TRBJ2-1
D: -
size: -
V: TRBV11-3
CDR3: CASSLSRGADEQFF
DNA: TGTGCCAGCAGCTTATCCCGGGGGGCCGATGAGCAGTTCTTC

J: TRBJ2-2
D: -
size: -
V: TRBV7-6
CDR3: CASSYSGIANTGELFF
DNA: TGTGCCAGCAGCTACTCCGGGATAGCGAACACCGGGGAGCTGTTTTTT

J: TRBJ1-2
D: TRBD1
size: few
V: TRBV14
CDR3: CASSQDRGQGAVRGYTF
DNA: TGTGCCAGCAGCCAAGATCGCGGACAGGGGGCAGTGCGTGGCTACACCTTC